The 9 T cell receptor beta chains below all came from one sample that was sequenced in a study of CD8 T cells in Susac syndrome (dated by TCRdb to between 2018 and 2021). Libraries were made using the immunoSEQ multiplex PCR assay. RNA was extracted with the RNeasy kit and about 0.5 to 1 ug was reverse transcribed using random hexamers. In TCRdb, the public reads were trimmed at Q25 with fastp and aligned with MiXCR, with productive beta chains retained. Here each entry gathers all rows of one CDR3 protein and keeps the most common genes and DNA. This sample holds 200,000 or so distinct CDR3 sequences; 90% to 95% were observed only once. The ten largest clones take up just under 0.095% of the sample. The sample consisted of CD4+ T cells from PBMCs. These receptors originate from a human donor with multiple sclerosis.

V usage is TRBV29-1 and J usage is TRBJ2-1, with TRBD2 identical over 9 bases. J was trimmed by 8 bases and V by 7 bases; bases with no gene match: 12. The CDR3 is made up of 14 amino acids. Germline-derived CDR1 and CDR2 are SQVTM and ANQGSEA. The CDR3 DNA sequence: TGCAGCGCGGGGACCGGGACTAGCAGTCATGAGCAGTTCTTC. Amino acids: CSAGTGTSSHEQFF.

In this sample, this clonotype turned up once. CDR3 bases: TGTGCCTGTCCTAGCCGGAGTAACACCGGGGAGCTGTTTTTT. Its translation is CACPSRSNTGELFF. The rearrangement links TRBV30 to TRBJ2-2, with D perhaps matching TRBD2 (5 bases). The V and J ends lost 6 bases and 2 bases respectively, with 13 bases between them. This CDR3 spans 14 amino acids. CDR1 and CDR2 (germline): GTSNPN, SVGIG (reference sequence).

The V call is TRBV4-2, the J call TRBJ2-7, with TRBD2 identical over 8 bases. In germline, CDR1 is LGHNA, CDR2 YNFKEQ. The CDR3 totals 14 residues. The V segment lost 5 bases and the J segment 4 bases; nucleotides outside the gene matches: 7. In nucleotides, the CDR3 is TGTGCCAGCAGCTTTGTTAGCGGGGAGTACGAGCAGTACTTC. Translated: CASSFVSGEYEQYF.

The DNA of the CDR3 is TGTGCCAGCAGCGTAGAGTGGGATACGCAGTATTTT. Protein sequence: CASSVEWDTQYF. V usage is TRBV9 and J usage is TRBJ2-3; D is uncertain. The CDR3 sequence is 12 residues long. Trimming cost V 0 bases and J 6 bases, with 5 bases left between them. Germline V gene sequence: CDR1 SGDLS, CDR2 YYNGEE. The full variable domain, completed using reference TRBV9 and TRBJ2-3, is DSGVTQTPKHLITATGQRVTLRCSPRSGDLSVYWYQQSLDQGLQFLIQYYNGEERAKGNILERFSAQQFPDLHSELNLSSLELGDSALYFCASSVEWDTQYFGPGTRLTVL.

This sequence joins TRBV20-1 and TRBJ2-5; D gene unclear. Germline CDR1 DFQATT, CDR2 SNEGSKA (reference sequence). The CDR3 loop spans 13 amino acids. The V and J ends lost 5 bases and 4 bases respectively, with 14 bases between them. CDR3 coding DNA: TGCAGTGCTTTCGACCAACTTGGAGAGACCCAGTACTTC. As protein: CSAFDQLGETQYF.

The J gene is TRBJ2-7, the V gene TRBV20-1; D is ambiguous. The CDR3 contains 14 residues. V lost 0 bases to trimming and J lost 0 bases, with 9 bases between them. Per the germline V gene, CDR1 is DFQATT and CDR2 is SNEGSKA (reference sequence). The CDR3 loop reads CSARDWEHSYEQYF. DNA of the CDR3: TGCAGTGCTAGAGATTGGGAACACTCCTACGAGCAGTACTTC.

The CDR3 DNA reads TGTGCCTGGAGCGAGGGGTATGGAGAAGCTTTCTTT. Amino acid sequence: CAWSEGYGEAFF. The chain has TRBV30 and TRBJ1-1, with D perhaps TRBD1 (5 bases). Trimming removed 3 bases at V and 8 bases at J, with 13 bases between. CDR1 and CDR2 from the germline V gene are GTSNPN and SVGIG (reference sequence). This CDR3 is built from 12 residues.

The V call is TRBV25-1, the J call TRBJ2-1; 7 positions match TRBD2. From germline, CDR1 is MGHDK and CDR2 SYGVNS. The trim removed 1 base at V and 9 bases at J, leaving 9 bases unmatched. The CDR3 totals 15 residues. The CDR3 coding sequence is TGTGCCAGCAGTGAATGGGGGGGAGGGCCTCGTGAGCAGTTCTTC. This sequence encodes CASSEWGGGPREQFF. The full variable domain, rest sourced from reference TRBV25-1 and TRBJ2-1, is EADIYQTPRYLVIGTGKKITLECSQTMGHDKMYWYQQDPGMELHLIHYSYGVNSTEKGDLSSESTVSRIRTEHFPLTLESARPSHTSQYLCASSEWGGGPREQFFGPGTRLTVL.

The rearrangement links TRBV6-1 to TRBJ1-1, with 9 bases identical to TRBD1. The CDR3 has 14 residues. V shed 4 bases, J shed 3 bases, and the junction held 3 bases outside the gene matches. Germline CDR1 reads MNHNS; CDR2 reads SASEGT. CDR3 sequence reads: CASSADRGDTEAFF. The CDR3 nucleotides are TGTGCCAGCAGTGCGGACAGGGGTGACACTGAAGCTTTCTTT.